The rows below give T cell receptor beta chains drawn from one sample of a study of blood T cell repertoires in COVID-19. The repertoire was sequenced with immunoSEQ multiplex PCR; TCRdb's copy has only in-frame clones and lacks some. The data show some 210,000 clones, 70% to 90% seen once. What was sequenced was PBMCs or T cells enriched from blood (not recorded which). These TCRs come from a man aged 25 to 45 with acute COVID-19. The CDR3 runs from the conserved cysteine through the conserved F or W. D genes are given only for firm matches. Clone sizes are given selectively: once, few, many, or a class where the clone is expanded.

-,TRBD1,TRBJ1-3,TRBV6-5,TGTGCCAGCAGAATGACAGGGAGCTCTGGAAACACCATATATTTT,CASRMTGSSGNTIYF
once,-,TRBJ1-5,TRBV12-3/TRBV12-4,TGTGCCAGCAGTCAAAATAGCAATCAGCCCCAGCATTTT,CASSQNSNQPQHF
few,TRBD1,TRBJ2-1,TRBV7-6,TGTGCCAGCACCCTAAGGGGGCCAAGTGAGCAGTTCTTC,CASTLRGPSEQFF
-,TRBD2,TRBJ2-5,TRBV6-5,TGTGCCAGCAGGCGGGAGCCCGAATGGGTTGGGACCCAGTACTTC,CASRREPEWVGTQYF
-,TRBD1,TRBJ1-2,TRBV7-9,TGTGCCAGCAGCTTAGGACAGGGATGGGGCTACACCTTC,CASSLGQGWGYTF
-,TRBD1,TRBJ2-7,TRBV5-1,TGCGCCAGCAGCCTGGCGGGACAGGCCTACGAGCAGTACTTC,CASSLAGQAYEQYF
few,-,TRBJ1-4,TRBV25-1,TGTGCCAGCAGTGAAGGGAATCATGGGGCAATTGAAAAACTGTTTTTT,CASSEGNHGAIEKLFF
-,-,TRBJ2-2,TRBV30,TGTGCCTGGAGTGTATCCAGGAACACCGGGGAGCTGTTTTTT,CAWSVSRNTGELFF
-,TRBD1,TRBJ1-2,TRBV6-4,TGTGCCAGCAGGGGGGACAGGGATGGCTACACCTTC,CASRGDRDGYTF
-,-,TRBJ1-2,TRBV5-6,TGTGCCAGCAGCTTGGCGGCAGGTTATGGCTACACCTTC,CASSLAAGYGYTF
-,-,TRBJ1-2,TRBV6-5,TGTGCCAGCAGTTACGGGATGGGGCAGAATAACTATGGCTACACCTTC,CASSYGMGQNNYGYTF
-,-,TRBJ1-1,TRBV19,TGTGCCAGTAGTATAGATCTATATATGAACACTGAAGCTTTCTTT,CASSIDLYMNTEAFF
-,-,TRBJ1-1,TRBV12-3/TRBV12-4,TGTGCCAGCAGTTTAAGCTTTGGTGAAGCTTTCTTT,CASSLSFGEAFF
-,-,TRBJ2-1,TRBV27,TGTGCCAGCAGTTTAAGTCGGACAGCCGAGCAGTTCTTC,CASSLSRTAEQFF
few,-,TRBJ2-7,TRBV2,TGTGCCAGCTTCCCTCCCTCCGCCTACGAGCAGTACTTC,CASFPPSAYEQYF
-,TRBD1,TRBJ1-2,TRBV6-5,TGTGCCAGCAATCGGGACAGGATGAACTATGGCTACACCTTC,CASNRDRMNYGYTF
-,-,TRBJ1-5,TRBV9,TGTGCCAGCACCGTAAGCGCCGGCGTGATCCCGCAGCCCCAGCATTTT,CASTVSAGVIPQPQHF
-,-,TRBJ2-2,TRBV7-3,TGTGCCAGCAGCTCCGGGGATCCCGGGGAGCTGTTTTTT,CASSSGDPGELFF